A single sample gave rise to the 12 T cell receptor beta chains below, sequenced in a study of tissue T cells after allogeneic stem cell transplantation. Sequenced by immunoSEQ multiplex PCR; TCRdb stores in-frame clones only, minus some. The repertoire holds about 17,000 clones, with roughly 70% as singletons. Material: spleen. Receptor source: a female BALB/c mouse in good health. Strain haplotype (MHC): H2-d.

Comment on this clone: The genes are named according to mouse. The read gets to within 1 residue of the CDR3 end, and the germline J gene fills in the rest. This chain connects TRBV5 to TRBJ1-2, with D tentatively TRBD1 (5 bases). The CDR3 consists of 13 residues. Trimming shortened V by 4 bases and J by 1 base, and 7 bases separated the two germline ends. CDR1 and CDR2 (germline): LGHNA, YNLKQL (reference sequence). CDR3 loop: CASSPGQNSDYTF. The part of the CDR3 DNA that was read is TGTGCCAGCAGCCCCGGACAAAACTCCGACTACACC.

Turning to this clone: The genes are named according to mouse. Read data end 1 residue before the CDR3 end; the end is taken from the germline J gene. The chain uses TRBV29 and TRBJ2-4, with D perhaps TRBD1 (5 bases). Germline V CDR1 and CDR2: MSHET, SYDVDS. The V end was cut by 5 bases, the J end by 0 bases, with 6 bases between. The CDR3 extends over 13 amino acids. CDR3 DNA, as far as it was read: TGTGCTAGCAGTCAGGGTAGTCAAAACACCTTGTAC. Translating it yields CASSQGSQNTLY. The whole CDR3 sequence is CASSQGSQNTLYF.

On this clone itself: Mouse gene names apply. The read ends 1 residue early relative to the CDR3; the germline J gene fills the gap. The chain has TRBV1 and TRBJ1-6; D may be TRBD1 (6 bases). TRBJ1-6 is known as an ORF, though its function is uncertain. The CDR3 contains 17 residues. The V gene's germline CDR1 is NSQYPW and CDR2 LRSPGD (reference sequence). The V gene lost 0 bases and the J gene lost 8 bases, with 17 bases spanning the gap. CDR3: CTCSADRRPGADSPLYF. The part of the CDR3 DNA that was read is TGCACCTGCAGTGCAGATCGAAGGCCAGGGGCGGATTCGCCCCTCTAC.

With regard to this clone: The gene names here belong to mouse. The sequenced fragment ends 1 residue before the CDR3 boundary, so the rest is inferred from the germline J gene. The V gene is TRBV5, the J gene TRBJ2-3, with 10 bases aligning to TRBD2. V dropped 4 bases and J dropped 0; count of bases not matched to a gene: 7. Germline V lookup: CDR1 LGHNA, CDR2 YNLKQL (reference sequence). This CDR3 has 17 amino acids. CDR3 residues: CASSPQLGGTSAETLYF. Partial CDR3 DNA: TGTGCCAGCAGCCCCCAACTGGGGGGGACTAGTGCAGAAACGCTGTAT.

For this clone: Each gene name is a mouse one. The read falls 1 residue short of the CDR3 end, and the missing part is taken from the germline J gene. The rearrangement links TRBV5 to TRBJ2-4; 8 bases are a match to TRBD1. The CDR3 extends over 15 amino acids. Germline trimming cut 5 bases from V and 6 bases from J; bases unmatched to any gene: 10. Germline-derived CDR1 and CDR2 are LGHNA and YNLKQL (reference sequence). CDR3 amino acids: CASSKGQGIVNTLYF. Incomplete CDR3 DNA: TGTGCCAGCAGCAAAGGACAGGGAATAGTGAACACCTTGTAC.

Notes on this clone: Gene labels here are mouse ones. Read sequence stops 1 residue before the CDR3 end, and the germline J gene provides the missing end. The V and J genes are TRBV19 and TRBJ2-1; 11 bases agree with TRBD2. The length of the CDR3 is 17 residues. Germline V CDR1 and CDR2: FNHDT, SITEND (reference sequence). V shed 2 bases and J 0 bases; nucleotides not matched to a gene: 4. The CDR3 bases that were read are TGTGCCAGCAGTATCCCGGGACTGGGGGATAACTATGCTGAGCAGTTC. Translated, it gives CASSIPGLGDNYAEQF. The complete CDR3 protein is CASSIPGLGDNYAEQFF.

About this clone itself: Here the gene names and germline are mouse. The read stops 1 residue short of the end of the CDR3; the missing end is completed from the germline J gene. The chain joins TRBV31 to TRBJ2-5; the D is unclear. The germline V and J ends were trimmed by 1 base and 0 bases, with 5 bases remaining between them. Per the germline V gene, CDR1 is GKSSPN and CDR2 is SITVG. The CDR3 sequence is 13 residues long. CDR3 residues: CAWSPNNQDTQYF. Partial CDR3 DNA: TGTGCCTGGAGTCCCAATAACCAAGACACCCAGTAC.

As concerns this clone: Genes here carry mouse names. Read data end 1 residue before the CDR3 end; the end is taken from the germline J gene. The J gene is TRBJ2-3, the V gene TRBV13-3, with D unresolved. The CDR3 totals 13 residues. Trimming pared 3 bases from V and 1 base from J, leaving 6 bases between. Per germline, CDR1 NNHDY and CDR2 SYVADS. Partial CDR3 DNA: TGTGCCAGCAGTGGGGGAGGTGCAGAAACGCTGTAT. Translating it yields CASSGGGAETLY. The whole CDR3 is CASSGGGAETLYF.

This clone was detected only a few times. The gene names given are mouse names. The CDR3 extends 1 residue past the end of the read, so its final part is completed from the germline J gene. The V call is TRBV19, the J call TRBJ2-7; D is perhaps TRBD1 (6 bases). This CDR3 region has 12 residues. CDR1 FNHDT and CDR2 SITEND come from the germline V gene (reference sequence). With 5 bases removed from V and 4 bases from J, the gap between germline ends came to 10 bases. Partial CDR3 DNA: TGTGCCAGCAGGCTGGGACAATATGAACAGTAC. Translation gives CASRLGQYEQY. The entire CDR3 sequence reads CASRLGQYEQYF. Full variable domain (remainder filled in from reference TRBV19 and TRBJ2-7): GGIITQTPKFLIGQEGQKLTLKCQQNFNHDTMYWYRQDSGKGLRLIYYSITENDLQKGDLSEGYDASREKKSSFSLTVTSAQKNEMAVFLCASRLGQYEQYFGPGTRLTVL.

The sample holds a few counts of this clone. The germline and genes are mouse ones. The read terminates 1 residue ahead of where the CDR3 ends, so the germline J gene completes it. The chain has TRBV17 and TRBJ2-2; D remains ambiguous. The CDR3 spans 12 residues. The V end was cut by 3 bases, the J end by 6 bases, with 5 bases between. Germline V gene sequence: CDR1 MNHDT, CDR2 YYDKIL. The CDR3: CASSSRAGQLYF. The CDR3 DNA, read in part, is TGTGCTAGCAGTAGCCGGGCCGGGCAGCTCTAC.

Points on this clone: Any gene name here is a mouse gene name. The read stops 1 residue short of the end of the CDR3; the missing end is completed from the germline J gene. V usage is TRBV13-1 and J usage is TRBJ2-3; D is possibly TRBD2 (7 bases). The CDR3 length is 14 residues. Trimming took 6 bases from V and 1 from J, leaving 12 bases between them. Germline CDR1 reads NSHNY; CDR2 reads SYGAGN. Partial CDR3 DNA: TGTGCCAGCAAGGGGGGGGGAGGTGCAGAAACGCTGTAT. As protein: CASKGGGGAETLY. The complete CDR3 protein is CASKGGGGAETLYF.

To note about this clone: These gene names are mouse names. Partial CDR3 DNA: TGTGCCAGCGGTGATGACCCCAGGCCCCCCGGGCAGCTCTAC. Protein: CASGDDPRPPGQLY. The entire CDR3 sequence reads CASGDDPRPPGQLYF. This sequence joins TRBV13-2 and TRBJ2-2; D is undetermined. The read terminates 1 residue before the CDR3 end, so the remaining end is supplied by the germline J gene. There are 15 residues in the CDR3. V lost 0 bases and J 6 bases, leaving 12 bases between the germline ends. The germline CDR1 and CDR2 sequences are NNHNN and SYGAGS (reference sequence).